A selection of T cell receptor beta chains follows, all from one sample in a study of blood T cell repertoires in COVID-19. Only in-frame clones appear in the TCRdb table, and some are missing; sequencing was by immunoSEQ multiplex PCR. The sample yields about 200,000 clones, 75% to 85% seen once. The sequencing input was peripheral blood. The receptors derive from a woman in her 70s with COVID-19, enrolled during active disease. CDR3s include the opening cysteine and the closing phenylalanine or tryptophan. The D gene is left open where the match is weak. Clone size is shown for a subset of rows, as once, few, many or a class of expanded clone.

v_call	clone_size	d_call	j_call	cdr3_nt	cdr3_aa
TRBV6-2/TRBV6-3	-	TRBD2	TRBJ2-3	TGTGCCAGCAGTTACAGGTCTAGCGGGCTCTACACAGATACGCAGTATTTT	CASSYRSSGLYTDTQYF
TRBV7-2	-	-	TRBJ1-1	TGTGCCAGCAGCTTAGACAGGTTGAACACTGAAGCTTTCTTT	CASSLDRLNTEAFF
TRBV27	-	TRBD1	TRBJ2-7	TGTGCCAGCCGGGACAGGGGTTTCTTGTTGTCCTACGAGCAGTACTTC	CASRDRGFLLSYEQYF
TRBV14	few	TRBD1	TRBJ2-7	TGTGCCAGCAGCCAGGCTTTTAGACAGGGTCGTCGCGAGCAGTACTTC	CASSQAFRQGRREQYF
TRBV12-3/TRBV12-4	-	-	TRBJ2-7	TGTACCAGCAGTTTTGGCATCTCCTACGAGCAGTACTTC	CTSSFGISYEQYF
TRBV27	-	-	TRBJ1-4	TGTGCCAGCAGTTTATGGGGGGATAATGAAAAACTGTTTTTT	CASSLWGDNEKLFF
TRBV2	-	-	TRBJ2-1	TGTGCCAGCAGTCCCTCGCGCCACAATGAGCAGTTCTTC	CASSPSRHNEQFF
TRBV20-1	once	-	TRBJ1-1	TGCAGTCTCGGGGGGCCTAGAGCTTTCTTT	CSLGGPRAFF
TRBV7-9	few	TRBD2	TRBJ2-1	TGTGCCAGCAGCTTAGCGGGCGGGAGGGGCAATGAGCAGTTCTTC	CASSLAGGRGNEQFF
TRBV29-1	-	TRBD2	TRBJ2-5	TGCAGCGTATCCGGGAGGGGACAAGAGACCCAGTACTTC	CSVSGRGQETQYF
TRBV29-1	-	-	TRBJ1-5	TGCAGCGTCCAGGGTAGCAATCAGCCCCAGCATTTT	CSVQGSNQPQHF
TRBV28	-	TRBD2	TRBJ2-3	TGTGCCAGCAGTCTAGCGGGGGGCCAACGGAGGACGCAGTATTTT	CASSLAGGQRRTQYF
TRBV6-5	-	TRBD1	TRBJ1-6	TGTGCCAGCAGTTCAGACAGGGGGTATTCACCCCTCCACTTT	CASSSDRGYSPLHF
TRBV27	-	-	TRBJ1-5	TGTGCCAGCAGCGGGGGGGTAAGCAATCAGCCCCAGCATTTT	CASSGGVSNQPQHF
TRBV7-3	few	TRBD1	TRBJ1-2	TGTGCCAGCAGCTCTTACCGACAGGGTGGTGGCTACACCTTC	CASSSYRQGGGYTF
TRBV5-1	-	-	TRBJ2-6	TGCGCCAGCAGCAAACAGGGACCACTAGACTCTGGGGCCAACGTCCTGACTTTC	CASSKQGPLDSGANVLTF
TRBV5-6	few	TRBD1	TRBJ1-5	TGTGCCAGCAGCCCCTGGACAGGGGTGGTCGGCAATCAGCCCCAGCATTTT	CASSPWTGVVGNQPQHF
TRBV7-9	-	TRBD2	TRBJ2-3	TGTGCCAGCAGCTTAGCTAGCGGGAGTTTGTATACGCAGTATTTT	CASSLASGSLYTQYF
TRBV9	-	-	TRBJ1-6	TGTGCCAGCAGCGGAGGAGGACAGCGCCCATATAATTCACCCCTCCACTTT	CASSGGGQRPYNSPLHF
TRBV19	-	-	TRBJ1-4	TGTGCCAGTACCGCAACCGACAGGATGACTAATGAAAAACTGTTTTTT	CASTATDRMTNEKLFF
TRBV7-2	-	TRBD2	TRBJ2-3	TGTGCCAGCAGCTTAGAGGCTAGCGGCGCTGGTACGCAGTATTTT	CASSLEASGAGTQYF
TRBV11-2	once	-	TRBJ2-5	TGTGCCAGCAGCTTAGATAAGGCGGTAGAGACCCAGTACTTC	CASSLDKAVETQYF
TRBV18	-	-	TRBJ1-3	TGTGCCAGCTCCCCTAACTCCCTTCAGGGCGGGACGAGCTCTGGAAACACCATATATTTT	CASSPNSLQGGTSSGNTIYF
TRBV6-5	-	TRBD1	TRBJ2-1	TGTGCCAGCAGTTACGACAGGGGGTTTGACAATGAGCAGTTCTTC	CASSYDRGFDNEQFF
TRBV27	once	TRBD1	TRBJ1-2	TGTGCCAGCAGTTTGGGACAGGGTAACTATGGCTACACCTTC	CASSLGQGNYGYTF
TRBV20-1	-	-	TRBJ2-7	TGCAGTGGGAGATTCGGTTACGAGCAGTACTTC	CSGRFGYEQYF
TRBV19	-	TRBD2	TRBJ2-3	TGTGCCAGTAGTCCTACCGGCGGGCGGGAGGCTCGGGTGGATACGCAGTATTTT	CASSPTGGREARVDTQYF
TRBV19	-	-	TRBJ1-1	TGTGCCAGTAGATATCAGGGGACTGAAGCTTTCTTT	CASRYQGTEAFF
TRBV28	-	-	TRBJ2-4	TGTGCCAGCACAGGTGGGGGTATGGGGGGAGTAGCCAAAAACATTCAGTACTTC	CASTGGGMGGVAKNIQYF
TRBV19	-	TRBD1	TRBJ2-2	TGTGCCAGTAGGGACAGGGGGCTACCACGGAACACCGGGGAGCTGTTTTTT	CASRDRGLPRNTGELFF
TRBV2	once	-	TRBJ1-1	TGTGCCAGCAGTGAAAAAGAGGGATTCCCTGAAGCTTTCTTT	CASSEKEGFPEAFF
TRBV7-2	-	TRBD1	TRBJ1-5	TGTGCCAGCAGCTTAGAGTATCAGGGGGTCCAGCATTTT	CASSLEYQGVQHF
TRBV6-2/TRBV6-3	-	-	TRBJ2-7	TGTGCCAGCAGTTACTGGCAGACTGCCGAGCAGTACTTC	CASSYWQTAEQYF
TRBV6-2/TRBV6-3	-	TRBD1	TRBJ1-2	TGTGCCAGCAGTTACTCAGACAGGGCCAGCTCGGCCTTC	CASSYSDRASSAF
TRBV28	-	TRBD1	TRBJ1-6	TGTGCCAGCAGTCTATCGGACAGGGGGAAATCACCCCTCCACTTT	CASSLSDRGKSPLHF
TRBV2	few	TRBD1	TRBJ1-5	TGTGCCAGCAGTCGACAGGGAAACGTAGTCGGGGTACGGGGTCAGCCCCAGCATTTT	CASSRQGNVVGVRGQPQHF
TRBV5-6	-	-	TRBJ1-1	TGTGCCAGCAGCTTGTTCGGGAAATACACTGAAGCTTTCTTT	CASSLFGKYTEAFF
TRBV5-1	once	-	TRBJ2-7	TGCGCCAGCAGCTACGGACAGACCTACGAGCAGTACTTC	CASSYGQTYEQYF
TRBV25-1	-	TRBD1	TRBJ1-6	TGTGCCAGCAGTGCACAACAGGGGGCGGATTCACCCCTCCACTTT	CASSAQQGADSPLHF